Described below is a single TCR beta chain sequence and its context. The antigen is undetermined. This CDR3 has 14 residues. Trimming stripped 6 bases from V and 0 bases from J, with 10 bases between. CDR1 is MNHEY and CDR2 is SVGAGI in the germline V gene. The sample comes from a study of radiotherapy plus CTLA-4 blockade in lung cancer. General study results and limits: After radiotherapy and ipilimumab, tumor-derived clones expanded in peripheral blood.

The method was immunoSEQ multiplex PCR; TCRdb's version includes in-frame clones alone and lacks a portion of them. The sample records under 100,000 clones, around 81% being singletons. This rearrangement joins TRBV6-5 to TRBJ2-3; unclear D gene. The sequenced sample was peripheral blood, obtained from a patient treated with radiotherapy plus ipilimumab. This clonotype was obtained from a human donor with non-small cell lung cancer that progressed on radiotherapy plus ipilimumab. CDR3 sequence (DNA): TGTGCCAGCAGCGGGCTACCTAGCACAGATACGCAGTATTTT. This encodes CASSGLPSTDTQYF.